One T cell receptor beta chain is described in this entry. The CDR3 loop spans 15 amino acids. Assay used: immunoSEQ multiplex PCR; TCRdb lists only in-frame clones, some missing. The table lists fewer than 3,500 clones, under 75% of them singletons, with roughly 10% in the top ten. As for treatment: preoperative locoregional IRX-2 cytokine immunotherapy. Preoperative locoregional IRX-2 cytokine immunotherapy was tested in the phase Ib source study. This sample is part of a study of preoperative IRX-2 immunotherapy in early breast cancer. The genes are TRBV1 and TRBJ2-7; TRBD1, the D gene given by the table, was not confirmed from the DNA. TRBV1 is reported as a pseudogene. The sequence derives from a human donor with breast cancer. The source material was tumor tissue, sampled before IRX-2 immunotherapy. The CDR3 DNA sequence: TGCGCCAGCAGCCTAACTAGGACAGGAAGGTACGAGCAGTACTTC. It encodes CASSLTRTGRYEQYF.